The T cell receptor beta chain under discussion was sequenced for a study of blood T cells in healthy people across ages. The V gene's germline CDR1 is MNHEY and CDR2 SVGAGI. CDR3 length equals 14 residues. V gave up 6 bases and J gave up 5 bases, with 14 bases separating them. Donors gave around 10 milliliters of peripheral blood apiece. Alongside a J-beta primer mix, a sample-barcoded 5' primer served in a second PCR lasting roughly 6 to 11 cycles. TCRdb reanalysed the 5' RACE reads using MiXCR and keeps one entry per CDR3 protein. The table shows fewer than 600,000 distinct CDR3 sequences, with about 27% occurring only once. The sample was also linked to a second study, of T cells of mothers and their children. As that report states: cDNA synthesis used all extracted RNA, 1.5 ug per 15 ul. Related mother-child pairs showed slightly higher but non-significant overlap than unrelated pairs.

The sequence was obtained from a boy between 2 and 10 years old in good health. The sample comprised blood. The rearrangement links TRBV6-5 to TRBJ2-1; D tentatively fits TRBD1 or TRBD2 (5 bases each). The CDR3 is CASSRGVGNNEQFF. CDR3 nucleotides: TGTGCCAGCAGCCGAGGGGTGGGCAACAATGAGCAGTTCTTC.